Each of the 20 T cell receptor beta chains below was sequenced from the same sample in a study of blood T cell repertoires in COVID-19. Some clones are missing from TCRdb's copy, which holds only in-frame ones; the method was immunoSEQ multiplex PCR. There are 120,000 to 150,000 clones in the sample; 80% to 90% occur only once, and around 8% lies in the top ten. Material for sequencing was peripheral blood. Receptors were obtained from a woman in her sixties or seventies with COVID-19, enrolled during active disease.

This clone was counted a single time. This rearrangement joins TRBV27 to TRBJ2-3; TRBD1 might be the D (6 bases). The germline V gene encodes CDR1 MNHEY and CDR2 SMNVEV (reference sequence). The CDR3 totals 15 residues. Trimming took 4 bases from V and 2 from J, leaving 13 bases between them. The CDR3: CASSSTGQPTDTQYF. The CDR3 nucleotides read TGTGCCAGCAGTTCCACGGGACAACCCACAGATACGCAGTATTTT.

The chain joins TRBV5-1 to TRBJ2-3; TRBD2 matches 7 bases. This CDR3 has 15 amino acids. Germline values: CDR1 SGHRS, CDR2 YFSETQ. V lost 2 bases, J lost 2 bases, and 5 bases stayed unmatched. For the CDR3, the DNA is TGCGCCAGCAGCTTTCAGCGGGGCTACACAGATACGCAGTATTTT. It specifies CASSFQRGYTDTQYF.

J is TRBJ1-1 and V is TRBV25-1; TRBD1 matches at 7 bases. V was clipped by 3 bases and J by 6 bases; unmatched bases: 10. The V gene's germline CDR1 is MGHDK and CDR2 SYGVNS. This CDR3 has 15 amino acids. CDR3 region: CASSDRDRLLAEAFF. The CDR3 DNA reads as TGTGCCAGCAGTGACCGGGACAGACTCCTGGCTGAAGCTTTCTTT. Variable domain in full (rest from reference TRBV25-1 and TRBJ1-1): EADIYQTPRYLVIGTGKKITLECSQTMGHDKMYWYQQDPGMELHLIHYSYGVNSTEKGDLSSESTVSRIRTEHFPLTLESARPSHTSQYLCASSDRDRLLAEAFFGQGTRLTVV.

The CDR3 loop is CASRQLSGNTIYF. For the CDR3, the DNA is TGTGCCAGCCGACAGCTCTCTGGAAACACCATATATTTT. The rearrangement joins TRBV6-1 to TRBJ1-3, with D tentatively TRBD1 (5 bases). Trimming took off 8 bases at V and 0 bases at J, with 8 bases between the two ends. The CDR3 length is 13 residues. Germline V lookup: CDR1 MNHNS, CDR2 SASEGT.

The V and J genes are TRBV18 and TRBJ2-3; D is uncertain. The CDR3 has 11 amino acids. CDR1 is KGHSH, CDR2 LQKENI, per germline. Trimming removed 4 bases from V and 6 bases from J, with 5 bases in between. CDR3 loop: CASSQQDTQYF. CDR3 nucleotides: TGTGCCAGCTCACAACAGGATACGCAGTATTTT. Full variable domain (missing parts from reference TRBV18 and TRBJ2-3): NAGVMQNPRHLVRRRGQEARLRCSPMKGHSHVYWYRQLPEEGLKFMVYLQKENIIDESGMPKERFSAEFPKEGPSILRIQQVVRGDSAAYFCASSQQDTQYFGPGTRLTVL.

The chain has TRBV18 and TRBJ2-7; TRBD1 matches at 7 bases. Germline V lookup: CDR1 KGHSH, CDR2 LQKENI. Unmatched junction bases numbered 12, after V lost 9 bases and J lost 7 bases. This CDR3 has 13 amino acids. The CDR3 is CASTKGGPREQYF. The CDR3, as DNA: TGTGCCAGTACAAAAGGGGGCCCGAGGGAGCAGTACTTC.

For this clone: A junction end diverges from the germline sequence, so it may reflect a read error. V and J are TRBV30 and TRBJ2-7; 11 positions agree with TRBD1. This CDR3 is built from 13 residues. CDR1 GTSNPN and CDR2 SVGIG come from the germline V gene (reference sequence). As DNA, the CDR3 is TGTACCTGGGGGGACAGGGGGATATACGAGCAGTACTTC. It codes for CTWGDRGIYEQYF.

The rearrangement links TRBV4-2 to TRBJ2-1; TRBD2 is a possible D gene (6 bases). The germline gives CDR1 LGHNA, CDR2 YNFKEQ. The CDR3 extends over 16 amino acids. V lost 0 bases and J 10 bases, leaving 19 bases between the germline ends. The CDR3 loop reads CASSQEESRLAGEQFF. As DNA, the CDR3 is TGTGCCAGCAGCCAAGAAGAGTCAAGGCTGGCGGGGGAGCAGTTCTTC.

The sample holds a few counts of this clone. This sequence joins TRBV18 and TRBJ2-2; TRBD2 is a possible D gene (6 bases). The CDR3 totals 16 residues. Trimming took off 6 bases at V and 2 bases at J, with 16 bases between the two ends. CDR1 is KGHSH, CDR2 LQKENI, per germline. The CDR3 DNA is TGTGCCAGCTCGCTCGGGGGACCACTCAACACCGGGGAGCTGTTTTTT. Translating gives CASSLGGPLNTGELFF.

The chain links TRBV7-2 to TRBJ2-3; 9 bases align to TRBD2. CDR1 and CDR2 from the germline V gene are SGHTA and FQGNSA. This CDR3 is 13 amino acids long. V lost 9 bases, J lost 1 base, and 2 bases stayed unmatched. The CDR3 DNA sequence: TGTGCCAGTAGGACTAGCGGCACAGATACGCAGTATTTT. Amino acid sequence: CASRTSGTDTQYF.

The V and J genes are TRBV18 and TRBJ2-7; D perhaps matches TRBD1 (5 bases). Per germline, CDR1 KGHSH and CDR2 LQKENI. CDR3 length: 15 amino acids. Trimming left V 3 bases short and J 3 bases short, with 15 bases between. CDR3 nucleotides: TGTGCCAGCTCACCGACAAGTACAGGTCTCTACGAGCAGTACTTC. It is translated as CASSPTSTGLYEQYF.

The J gene is TRBJ2-4, the V gene TRBV7-2; D gene unclear. The V gene lost 7 bases and the J gene lost 6 bases, with 13 bases spanning the gap. The germline gives CDR1 SGHTA, CDR2 FQGNSA. This CDR3 has 13 amino acids. CDR3 protein: CASNPGGLNIQYF. The CDR3 nucleotides read TGTGCCAGCAACCCTGGCGGCCTAAACATTCAGTACTTC.

The CDR3 region is CAISEWKGGEGDTIYF. The CDR3, as DNA: TGTGCCATCAGTGAGTGGAAAGGGGGCGAGGGAGACACCATATATTTT. This chain links TRBV10-3 with TRBJ1-3, with 7 bases lining up with TRBD1. The CDR3 covers 16 residues. The germline gives CDR1 ENHRY, CDR2 SYGVKD. V gave up 1 base and J gave up 8 bases; unmatched junction bases: 11.

The rearrangement links TRBV3-1 (or the pseudogene TRBV3-2) to TRBJ1-1, with D possibly being TRBD1 (6 bases). Deletions cut 2 bases from V and 0 bases from J, with 10 bases between. This CDR3 has 15 residues. CDR1 is LGHDT and CDR2 is YNNKEL in the germline V gene (reference sequence). CDR3 amino acids: CASSQIQGLNTEAFF. The CDR3 bases are TGTGCCAGCAGCCAAATACAGGGCCTGAACACTGAAGCTTTCTTT.

This rearrangement joins TRBV7-3 to TRBJ2-2; D is possibly TRBD2 (6 bases). CDR1 SGHTA and CDR2 FQGTGA come from the germline V gene. Trimming pared 4 bases from V and 2 bases from J, leaving 14 bases between. The CDR3 runs to 16 residues. In DNA, the CDR3 is TGTGCCAGCAGCTGGACGGGACTCCAAAACACCGGGGAGCTGTTTTTT. This sequence encodes CASSWTGLQNTGELFF.

This sequence joins TRBV29-1 and TRBJ2-7, with a weak D call TRBD1 (6 bases). This CDR3 has 12 amino acids. CDR1 and CDR2 (germline): SQVTM, ANQGSEA. V lost 6 bases to trimming and J lost 3 bases, with 12 bases between them. CDR3: CSVWTESYEQYF. The CDR3 region has the DNA TGCAGCGTCTGGACAGAGAGCTACGAGCAGTACTTC.

This clone was seen only once. This chain joins TRBV5-1 and TRBJ2-3, with 8 bases that match TRBD2. Losses at the gene ends were 6 bases for V and 0 bases for J; bases not matched to a gene: 3. The CDR3 consists of 14 residues. CDR1 and CDR2 (germline): SGHRS, YFSETQ. The CDR3 DNA sequence: TGCGCCAGCACCGTAGCGGGGAGCACAGATACGCAGTATTTT. Translating it yields CASTVAGSTDTQYF.

This clone was found a few times. The chain recombines TRBV2 with TRBJ2-2, with D maybe TRBD2 (5 bases). V shed 7 bases and J shed 0 bases, with 9 bases lying between them. This CDR3 spans 14 amino acids. Germline assignment: CDR1 SNHLY and CDR2 FYNNEI. Here the CDR3 reads CASNRGANTGELFF. The DNA of the CDR3 is TGTGCCAGCAACCGGGGAGCGAACACCGGGGAGCTGTTTTTT.

In its sample, this clone was seen a few times. This chain connects TRBV5-6 to TRBJ1-1; no clear D. In germline, CDR1 is SGHDT, CDR2 YYEEEE. Trimming cost V 4 bases and J 0 bases, with 16 bases left between them. This CDR3 contains 16 residues. The CDR3 here is CASSPFGVGMNTEAFF. The CDR3 DNA reads TGTGCCAGCAGCCCTTTTGGGGTCGGGATGAACACTGAAGCTTTCTTT.

The chain uses TRBV18 and TRBJ2-3, with a possible D match to TRBD1 (6 bases). CDR3 length: 15 amino acids. Trimming shortened V by 4 bases and J by 0 bases, and 11 bases separated the two germline ends. From germline, CDR1 is KGHSH and CDR2 LQKENI. CDR3 sequence reads: CASSLGQPSTDTQYF. The CDR3 DNA follows: TGTGCCAGCTCACTCGGACAGCCCAGCACAGATACGCAGTATTTT.